A single sample gave rise to the 12 T cell receptor beta chains below, sequenced in a study of metastatic and nonmetastatic thyroid tumors. No patient received treatment before thyroid surgery. MiXCR re-clonotyped the PCR reads for TCRdb. The sample holds approximately 40,000 clones; approximately 44% are singletons and the top ten take approximately 25%. Sequencing was carried out using tumor tissue. The receptors were gathered from a male donor with papillary thyroid cancer or a benign thyroid nodule (not recorded which). Some clones in this sample may be carry-over from other donors' samples.

The chain joins TRBV7-2 to TRBJ1-2; 8 positions match TRBD1. This CDR3 is 15 amino acids long. The V segment lost 5 bases and the J segment 3 bases; nucleotides outside the gene matches: 8. Looked up from germline, CDR1 is SGHTA and CDR2 is FQGNSA. The CDR3 region has the DNA TGTGCCAGCAGCCTCGGACAGGGTTTACACTATGGCTACACCTTC. Its translation: CASSLGQGLHYGYTF.

V is TRBV20-1 and J is TRBJ2-7; a possible D gene is TRBD2 (6 bases). CDR3 size: 13 residues. Trimming left V 5 bases short and J 6 bases short, with 17 bases between. Germline-derived CDR1 and CDR2 are DFQATT and SNEGSKA (reference sequence). CDR3 loop: CSARAGSEVEQYF. The CDR3 DNA reads as TGCAGTGCTCGAGCGGGCTCGGAGGTCGAGCAGTACTTC.

The rearrangement links TRBV2 to TRBJ2-7; TRBD2 aligns across 12 bases. V shed 4 bases and J 2 bases; nucleotides not matched to a gene: 3. Germline V gene data show CDR1 as SNHLY and CDR2 as FYNNEI. The CDR3 is 15 residues long. CDR3 nucleotide sequence: TGTGCCAGCAGTGCCGGACTAGCGGGGCCCTACGAGCAGTACTTC. Translated, it gives CASSAGLAGPYEQYF.

The rearrangement links TRBV20-1 to TRBJ2-2; a possible D gene is TRBD2 (5 bases). Germline CDR1 reads DFQATT; CDR2 reads SNEGSKA (reference sequence). The ends were cut back, 5 bases at V and 0 bases at J, with 10 bases in the middle. The CDR3 spans 14 residues. CDR3 amino acids: CSARAAANTGELFF. The CDR3 DNA is TGCAGTGCTCGAGCGGCCGCGAACACCGGGGAGCTGTTTTTT.

This chain joins TRBV6-1 and TRBJ1-1; 7 nucleotides match TRBD1. Germline CDR1 and CDR2: MNHNS and SASEGT. The CDR3 covers 17 residues. V gave up 6 bases and J gave up 0 bases; unmatched junction bases: 13. The CDR3 reads CASSRLTGSEMNTEAFF. The DNA for the CDR3 is TGTGCCAGCAGCCGGTTGACAGGGTCGGAGATGAACACTGAAGCTTTCTTT.

The chain has TRBV7-9 and TRBJ2-3; D not resolved. The V and J ends lost 4 bases and 4 bases respectively, with 12 bases between them. Germline CDR1 is SEHNR and CDR2 is FQNEAQ (reference sequence). This CDR3 spans 14 amino acids. The CDR3 nucleotides are TGTGCCAGCAGCTCCGGCGTTTTCTCAGATACGCAGTATTTT. Translation gives CASSSGVFSDTQYF.

This sequence joins TRBV30 and TRBJ2-2; 8 bases are a match to TRBD1. Trimming at V came to 3 bases and at J to 3 bases, leaving 3 bases not matched to a gene. Germline CDR1 reads GTSNPN; CDR2 reads SVGIG (reference sequence). This CDR3 has 14 amino acids. The CDR3 loop reads CAWRDRVDTGELFF. As DNA, the CDR3 is TGTGCCTGGAGGGACAGGGTAGACACCGGGGAGCTGTTTTTT.

As concerns this clone: Other DNA sequences in the same sample also yield this CDR3. The J gene is TRBJ2-1, the V gene TRBV5-1, with D perhaps TRBD2 (6 bases). V dropped 1 base and J dropped 0 bases, with 14 bases sitting between them. This CDR3 is 17 amino acids long. Germline CDR1 is SGHRS and CDR2 is YFSETQ. The CDR3 reads CASSLWGSGSSYNEQFF. The DNA for the CDR3 is TGCGCCAGCAGCTTGTGGGGTTCCGGGAGCTCCTACAATGAGCAGTTCTTC.

V and J are TRBV6-1 and TRBJ2-3, with 10 bases that match TRBD2. In germline, CDR1 is MNHNS, CDR2 SASEGT. J gave up 3 bases and V 6 bases, and 9 bases lay outside the gene matches. This CDR3 is built from 16 residues. CDR3 sequence: CASRLIGTSATDTQYF. DNA of the CDR3: TGTGCCAGCAGGCTAATCGGGACTAGCGCGACAGATACGCAGTATTTT.

The chain combines TRBV20-1 with TRBJ2-7; TRBD2 is a possible D gene (6 bases). The CDR3 covers 14 residues. The V end lost 1 base, the J end lost 3 bases, and 13 bases lay between the germline ends. Looked up from germline, CDR1 is DFQATT and CDR2 is SNEGSKA (reference sequence). The CDR3 nucleotides are TGCAGTGCTAGAGCTAGCGACACCCACTACGAGCAGTACTTC. Protein sequence: CSARASDTHYEQYF.

This clone was seen only a few times. V is TRBV6-1 and J is TRBJ1-6; possibly TRBD1 for D (6 bases). This CDR3 contains 13 residues. Trimming removed 6 bases from V and 10 bases from J, with 13 bases in between. Germline-derived CDR1 and CDR2 are MNHNS and SASEGT. CDR3 nucleotides: TGTGCCAGCAGAAGCAGGGGAGTCTCACCCCTCCACTTT. Translation gives CASRSRGVSPLHF.

The V and J genes are TRBV30 and TRBJ2-3; 9 nucleotides align to TRBD1. Unmatched junction bases numbered 2, after V lost 4 bases and J lost 0 bases. From germline, CDR1 is GTSNPN and CDR2 SVGIG (reference sequence). The CDR3 extends over 14 amino acids. Here the CDR3 reads CAWTGQGSTDTQYF. The CDR3 nucleotides are TGTGCCTGGACCGGACAGGGGAGCACAGATACGCAGTATTTT.